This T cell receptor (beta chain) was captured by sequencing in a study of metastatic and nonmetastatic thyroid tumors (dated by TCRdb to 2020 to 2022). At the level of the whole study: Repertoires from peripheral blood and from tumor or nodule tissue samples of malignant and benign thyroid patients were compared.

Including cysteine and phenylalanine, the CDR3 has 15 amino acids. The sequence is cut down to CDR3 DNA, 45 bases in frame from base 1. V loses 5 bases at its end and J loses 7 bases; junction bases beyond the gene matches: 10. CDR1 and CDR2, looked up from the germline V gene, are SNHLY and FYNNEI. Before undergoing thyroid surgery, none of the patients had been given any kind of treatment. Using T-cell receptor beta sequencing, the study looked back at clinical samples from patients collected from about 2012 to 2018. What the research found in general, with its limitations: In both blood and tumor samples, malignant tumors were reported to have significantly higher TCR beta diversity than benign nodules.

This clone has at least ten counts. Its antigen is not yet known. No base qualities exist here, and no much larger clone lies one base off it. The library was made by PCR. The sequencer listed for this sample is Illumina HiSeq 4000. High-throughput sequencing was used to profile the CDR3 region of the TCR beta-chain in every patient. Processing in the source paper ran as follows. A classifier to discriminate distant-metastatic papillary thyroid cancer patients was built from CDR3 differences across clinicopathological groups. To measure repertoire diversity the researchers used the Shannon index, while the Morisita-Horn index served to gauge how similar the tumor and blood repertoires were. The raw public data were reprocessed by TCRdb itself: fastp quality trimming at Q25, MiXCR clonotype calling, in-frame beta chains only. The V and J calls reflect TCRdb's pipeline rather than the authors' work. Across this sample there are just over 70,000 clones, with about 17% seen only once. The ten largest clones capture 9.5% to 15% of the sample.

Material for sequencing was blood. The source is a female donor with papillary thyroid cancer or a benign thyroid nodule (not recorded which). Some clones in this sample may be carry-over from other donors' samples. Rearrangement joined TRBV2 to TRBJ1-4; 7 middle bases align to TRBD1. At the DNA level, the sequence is TGTGCCAGCAGTAAGATAGGGGGCCGTGCTGAAAAACTGTTTTTT. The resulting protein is CASSKIGGRAEKLFF.